Listed here are 22 T cell receptor beta chains from one sample, sequenced in a study of blood T cell repertoires in COVID-19. Repertoires were generated with immunoSEQ multiplex PCR, while TCRdb's copy carries only in-frame clones and drops some. The sample holds about 80,000 clones, around 92% seen once. The sample was peripheral blood. Every receptor here comes from a woman in her 50s in a cohort sampled during active COVID-19.

This chain uses TRBV9 with TRBJ1-6; the D is unclear. CDR1 SGDLS and CDR2 YYNGEE come from the germline V gene. V lost 0 bases, J lost 7 bases, and 14 bases lay in between. This CDR3 spans 16 amino acids. The CDR3 spells CASSVAKNSGNSPLHF. CDR3 nucleotides: TGTGCCAGCAGCGTAGCGAAGAACTCGGGGAATTCACCCCTCCACTTT.

The chain joins TRBV5-5 to TRBJ2-5; TRBD2 is a possible D gene (6 bases). This CDR3 is 14 amino acids long. The V end was cut by 4 bases, the J end by 7 bases, with 17 bases between. Germline V lookup: CDR1 SGHKS, CDR2 YYEKEE (reference sequence). This CDR3 is CASSTGTAPGTQYF. In DNA form, the CDR3 reads TGTGCCAGCAGCACCGGGACTGCCCCGGGGACCCAGTACTTC.

V and J are TRBV18 and TRBJ1-1; D is undetermined. V dropped 10 bases and J dropped 3 bases, with 18 bases sitting between them. Germline lookup yields CDR1 KGHSH and CDR2 LQKENI. The CDR3 consists of 14 residues. This CDR3 reads CATGRGSEDTEAFF. The CDR3 DNA is TGTGCCACCGGGAGAGGGTCGGAGGACACTGAAGCTTTCTTT.

This clone was seen only once. The chain uses TRBV6-5 and TRBJ2-7; no reliable D call. CDR3 length equals 14 residues. V was trimmed by 6 bases and J by 1 base, leaving 13 bases between them. Germline CDR1 MNHEY, CDR2 SVGAGI. The CDR3 nucleotides are TGTGCCAGCAGCACCTTGCAGATATCCTACGAGCAGTACTTC. This translates into CASSTLQISYEQYF.

The chain is built from TRBV29-1 and TRBJ2-7; 9 nucleotides line up with TRBD1. The CDR3 is 12 residues long. Per the germline V gene, CDR1 is SQVTM and CDR2 is ANQGSEA. The J segment lost 7 bases and the V segment lost 5 bases, leaving 6 bases of the junction unmatched. This CDR3 reads CSVLRDRVEQYF. The CDR3 DNA is TGCAGCGTTCTCCGGGACAGGGTGGAGCAGTACTTC.

The chain links TRBV10-2 to TRBJ2-5, with 10 positions matching TRBD1. Judging by the DNA end, TRBJ2-7 fits better; the J call may be wrong. The CDR3 loop spans 14 amino acids. Germline CDR1 is WSHSY and CDR2 is SAAADI. In DNA, the CDR3 is TGCGCCAGCAGTGAAGTGGACAGGGGGTACGAGCAGTACTTC. This translates into CASSEVDRGYEQYF.

The sample holds one count of this clone. The V call is TRBV12-3 or TRBV12-4, the J call TRBJ1-1, with D unclear. V lost 6 bases and J lost 3, with 11 bases in between. CDR3 length: 13 amino acids. CDR3 residues: CASSPRVDTEAFF. CDR3 in DNA: TGTGCCAGCAGCCCCCGGGTGGACACTGAAGCTTTCTTT.

The V and J genes are TRBV29-1 and TRBJ1-1; 7 bases are shared with TRBD1. There are 13 residues in the CDR3. V lost 8 bases, J lost 4 bases, and 10 bases stayed unmatched. CDR1 is SQVTM and CDR2 is ANQGSEA in the germline V gene. The CDR3 nucleotides are TGCAGCTCGGACCGGACAGGCCGCACTGAAGCTTTCTTT. Protein product: CSSDRTGRTEAFF.

CDR3 loop: CASSLAASGRESYGYTF. In DNA, the CDR3 is TGCGCCAGCAGCTTGGCCGCCAGCGGAAGGGAGTCCTATGGCTACACCTTC. The chain is built from TRBV5-1 and TRBJ1-2; no clear D gene. The CDR3 is made up of 17 amino acids. Trimming left V 0 bases short and J 4 bases short, with 19 bases between. Germline V gene lookup returns CDR1 SGHRS and CDR2 YFSETQ.

V is TRBV6-5 and J is TRBJ1-1; 12 nucleotides line up with TRBD1. J was trimmed by 6 bases and V by 6 bases; bases with no gene match: 5. The CDR3 length is 14 residues. Germline CDR1 reads MNHEY; CDR2 reads SVGAGI. The CDR3 spells CASSGDRGRPEAFF. For the CDR3, the DNA is TGTGCCAGCAGCGGGGACAGGGGGCGACCTGAAGCTTTCTTT.

The gene calls are TRBV3-1 (or the pseudogene TRBV3-2) and TRBJ2-3; TRBD2 matches 8 bases. Trimming at V came to 7 bases and at J to 6 bases, leaving 6 bases not matched to a gene. The CDR3 is 13 residues long. The germline CDR1 and CDR2 sequences are LGHDT and YNNKEL (reference sequence). The CDR3 DNA reads as TGTGCCAGCAACGGGGGGGGTCGGGATACGCAGTATTTT. Protein product: CASNGGGRDTQYF.

This clone was found once. The chain joins TRBV28 to TRBJ1-2, with D possibly TRBD1 on 6 matching bases. CDR3 length: 12 amino acids. Germline lookup yields CDR1 MDHEN and CDR2 SYDVKM. Trimming removed 8 bases from V and 3 bases from J, with 10 bases in between. CDR3 coding DNA: TGTGCCAGCGGGGGCAGGGACTATGGCTACACCTTC. This encodes CASGGRDYGYTF.

The chain links TRBV6-1 to TRBJ1-1; no definite D call. Germline CDR1 and CDR2: MNHNS and SASEGT. This CDR3 region has 13 residues. V lost 1 base, J lost 4 bases, and 7 bases lay in between. The CDR3 DNA reads as TGTGCCAGCAGTGAAGGTAGAGGCACTGAAGCTTTCTTT. Translation: CASSEGRGTEAFF.

The table lists this clone with a count of one. The V call is TRBV2, the J call TRBJ2-2; TRBD1 might be the D (6 bases). This CDR3 spans 16 amino acids. Trimming pared 3 bases from V and 5 bases from J, leaving 16 bases between. Looked up from germline, CDR1 is SNHLY and CDR2 is FYNNEI. The CDR3 sequence is CASSEGLGARTGELFF. Written as DNA, the CDR3 is TGTGCCAGCAGTGAGGGGCTGGGGGCGCGAACCGGGGAGCTGTTTTTT.

This rearrangement joins TRBV12-3 or TRBV12-4 to TRBJ1-2, with D maybe TRBD1 (5 bases). The V end was cut by 2 bases, the J end by 7 bases, with 11 bases between. The CDR3 contains 13 residues. The CDR3 protein is CASSLTAGSGYTF. The DNA for the CDR3 is TGTGCCAGCAGTTTAACGGCAGGGTCTGGCTACACCTTC.

The chain couples TRBV27 to TRBJ2-7; TRBD1 aligns across 7 bases. CDR1 and CDR2 (germline): MNHEY, SMNVEV (reference sequence). CDR3 length: 14 amino acids. The V and J ends lost 5 bases and 3 bases, in that order; junction bases with no gene match: 7. The CDR3 nucleotides read TGTGCCAGCAGTACGGGACAGAGGGGCTACGAGCAGTACTTC. Protein sequence: CASSTGQRGYEQYF.

The chain recombines TRBV28 with TRBJ2-1, with 11 positions matching TRBD1. Germline CDR1 is MDHEN and CDR2 is SYDVKM. J was trimmed by 11 bases and V by 2 bases; bases with no gene match: 14. The CDR3 is made up of 17 amino acids. In DNA, the CDR3 is TGTGCCAGCAGTTTAAATGACGGACAGGGGGCGATTCGGAAGCAGTTCTTC. This codes for CASSLNDGQGAIRKQFF.

The genes are TRBV3-1 (or the pseudogene TRBV3-2) and TRBJ1-2, with a tentative D call TRBD1 (5 bases). Trimming left V 4 bases short and J 6 bases short, with 18 bases between. The germline gives CDR1 LGHDT, CDR2 YNNKEL (reference sequence). This CDR3 has 15 amino acids. Here the CDR3 reads CASSPTPQGSHGYTF. CDR3 DNA sequence: TGTGCCAGCAGCCCAACCCCTCAGGGATCCCATGGCTACACCTTC.

This clone was counted once. The chain is built from TRBV5-7 and TRBJ2-1, with TRBD2 identical over 7 bases. TRBV5-7 is placed among ORFs of uncertain function. The CDR3 consists of 18 residues. With V trimmed by 0 bases and J by 5 bases, 14 bases remained unmatched. CDR3: CASSLGCSSGSPNNEQFF. Here the CDR3 DNA reads TGTGCCAGCAGCTTGGGCTGCTCTAGCGGATCTCCAAACAATGAGCAGTTCTTC.

This sequence joins TRBV7-8 and TRBJ1-6; perhaps TRBD1 as D (5 bases). This CDR3 is 15 amino acids long. Germline CDR1 and CDR2: SGHVS and FQNEAQ. The V end was cut by 5 bases, the J end by 7 bases, with 15 bases between. For the CDR3, the DNA is TGTGCCAGCAGCCCTGGTGACAGAACCAATTCACCCCTCCACTTT. Protein sequence: CASSPGDRTNSPLHF. Together with reference TRBV7-8 and TRBJ1-6, the CDR3 gives the full variable domain: GAGVSQSPRYKVAKRGQDVALRCDPISGHVSLFWYQQALGQGPEFLTYFQNEAQLDKSGLPSDRFFAERPEGSVSTLKIQRTQQEDSAVYLCASSPGDRTNSPLHFGNGTRLTVT.

This chain joins TRBV29-1 and TRBJ2-1, with 8 bases aligning to TRBD1. In germline, CDR1 is SQVTM, CDR2 ANQGSEA. The CDR3 spans 13 residues. Unmatched junction bases numbered 9, after V lost 7 bases and J lost 7 bases. The CDR3 region has the DNA TGCAGCGGAGGACAGGGCCGAATGAATGAGCAGTTCTTC. It encodes CSGGQGRMNEQFF.

The CDR3 bases are TGCGCCAGCAGCCAAGGGATAGGGACTTATAATTCACCCCTCCACTTT. Its protein is CASSQGIGTYNSPLHF. The gene calls are TRBV4-1 and TRBJ1-6; D might be TRBD1 (5 bases). The CDR3 has 16 residues. V lost 1 base and J lost 4, with 11 bases in between. Germline V gives CDR1 MGHRA, CDR2 YSYEKL.